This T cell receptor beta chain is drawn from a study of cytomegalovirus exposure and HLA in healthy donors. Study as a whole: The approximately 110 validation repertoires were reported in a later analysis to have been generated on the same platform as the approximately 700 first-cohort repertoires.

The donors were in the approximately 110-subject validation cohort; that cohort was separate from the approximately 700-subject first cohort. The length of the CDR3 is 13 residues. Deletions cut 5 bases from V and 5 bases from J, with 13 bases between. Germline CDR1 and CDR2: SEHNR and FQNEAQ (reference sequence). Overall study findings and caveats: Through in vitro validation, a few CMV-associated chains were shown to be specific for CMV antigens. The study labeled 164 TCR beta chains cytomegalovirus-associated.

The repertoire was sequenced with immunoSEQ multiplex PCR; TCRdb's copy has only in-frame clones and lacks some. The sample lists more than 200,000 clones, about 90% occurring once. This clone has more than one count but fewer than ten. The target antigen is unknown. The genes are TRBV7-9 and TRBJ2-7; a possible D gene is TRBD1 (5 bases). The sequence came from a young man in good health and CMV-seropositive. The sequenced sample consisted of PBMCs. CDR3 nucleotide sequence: TGTGCCAGCAGCCGAGACAGAGTCAACGAGCAGTACTTC. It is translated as CASSRDRVNEQYF.